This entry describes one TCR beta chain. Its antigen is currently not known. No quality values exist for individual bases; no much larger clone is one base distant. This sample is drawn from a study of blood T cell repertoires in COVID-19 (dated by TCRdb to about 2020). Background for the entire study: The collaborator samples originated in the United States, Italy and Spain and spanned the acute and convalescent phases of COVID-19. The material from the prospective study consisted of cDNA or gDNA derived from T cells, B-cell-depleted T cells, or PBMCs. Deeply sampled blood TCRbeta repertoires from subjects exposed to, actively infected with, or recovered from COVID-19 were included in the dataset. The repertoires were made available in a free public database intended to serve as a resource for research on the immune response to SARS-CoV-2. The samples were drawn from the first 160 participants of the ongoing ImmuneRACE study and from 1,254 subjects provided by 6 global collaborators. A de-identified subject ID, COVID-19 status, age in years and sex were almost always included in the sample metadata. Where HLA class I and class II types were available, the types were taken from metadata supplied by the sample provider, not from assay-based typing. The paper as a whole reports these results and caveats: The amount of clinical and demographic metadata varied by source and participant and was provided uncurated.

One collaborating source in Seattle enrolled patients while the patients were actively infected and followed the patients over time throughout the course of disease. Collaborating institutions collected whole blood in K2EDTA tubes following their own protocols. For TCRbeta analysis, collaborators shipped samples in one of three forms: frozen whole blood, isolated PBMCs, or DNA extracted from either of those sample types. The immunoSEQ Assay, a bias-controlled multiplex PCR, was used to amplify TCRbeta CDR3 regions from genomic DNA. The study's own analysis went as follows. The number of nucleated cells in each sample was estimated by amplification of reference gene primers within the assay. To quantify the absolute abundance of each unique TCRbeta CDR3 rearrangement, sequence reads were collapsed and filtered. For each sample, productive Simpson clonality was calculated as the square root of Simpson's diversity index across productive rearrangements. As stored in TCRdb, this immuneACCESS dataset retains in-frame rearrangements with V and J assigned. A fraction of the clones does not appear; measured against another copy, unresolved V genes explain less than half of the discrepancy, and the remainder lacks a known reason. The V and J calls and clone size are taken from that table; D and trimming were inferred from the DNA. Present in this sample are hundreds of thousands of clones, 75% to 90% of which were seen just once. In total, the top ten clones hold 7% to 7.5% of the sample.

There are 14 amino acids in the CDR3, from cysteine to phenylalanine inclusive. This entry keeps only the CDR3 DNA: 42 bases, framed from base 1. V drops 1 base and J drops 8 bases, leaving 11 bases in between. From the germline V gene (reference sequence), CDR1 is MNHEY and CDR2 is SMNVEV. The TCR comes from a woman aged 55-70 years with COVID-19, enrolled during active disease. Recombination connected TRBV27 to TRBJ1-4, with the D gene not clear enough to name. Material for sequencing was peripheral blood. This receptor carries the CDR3 CASSLWRPGEKLFF. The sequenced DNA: TGTGCCAGCAGTTTATGGAGACCGGGGGAAAAACTGTTTTTT.